This is a list of T cell receptor beta chains from one sample in a study of OX40 agonist ivuxolimab in advanced cancers. Measured with immunoSEQ multiplex PCR; TCRdb has only the in-frame clones, and not every one. The sample comprises tens of thousands of clones, approximately 91% of which are singletons, and roughly 6.9% rests with the top ten. The sample consisted of CD4+ or CD8+ T cells sorted from blood, taken in a trial of the OX40 agonist ivuxolimab. Source of these receptors: an adult with an advanced solid tumor such as melanoma, head and neck, liver or kidney cancer. Each CDR3 is given without its conserved first and last residue.

TRBJ2-2 | TRBV2 | AGKTGARGTGELF
TRBJ2-3 | TRBV2 | ASSDLGLAGGADTQY
TRBJ1-2 | TRBV28 | ASTPRVHGGYT
TRBJ1-3 | TRBV7-2 | ASSLRRGTGILSGNTIY
TRBJ2-3 | TRBV10-3 | AISGWGAGDSDTQY
TRBJ2-1 | TRBV27 | ASSLLTSGRSYNEQF
TRBJ2-6 | TRBV28 | ASSLRGLGANVLT
TRBJ2-1 | TRBV19 | ASSGDVEGNEQF
TRBJ2-5 | TRBV18 | ASSPASETQY
TRBJ2-7 | TRBV5-4 | ASSLWAGGELY
TRBJ1-5 | TRBV30 | AWSEGAGNQPQH
TRBJ2-1 | TRBV11-3 | ASSLDPARALPPEQF
TRBJ2-5 | TRBV6-6 | ASSWTGGGRETQY
TRBJ1-1 | TRBV5-1 | ASNPVGVASSTEAF
TRBJ2-3 | TRBV7-9 | ASSLSRDGATDTQY
TRBJ2-5 | TRBV29-1 | SVYRGHRVQETQY
TRBJ2-2 | TRBV6-5 | ASSYHRVGDTGELF
TRBJ2-1 | TRBV25-1 | ASALSGGGNEQF
TRBJ1-3 | TRBV6-6 | ASSPTGPIY
TRBJ1-5 | TRBV4-1 | ASSHGTGGDQPQH
TRBJ2-5 | TRBV10-3 | AISKSGQETQY
TRBJ1-5 | TRBV5-1 | ASSRFGGAGQPQH
TRBJ2-3 | TRBV28 | ASTGRRGTDTQY
TRBJ2-2 | TRBV28 | ASSKLAGVDGELF
TRBJ1-2 | TRBV6-1 | ASSEEGRRGYT
TRBJ2-5 | TRBV6-6 | ASSYGGPQETQY
TRBJ2-3 | TRBV4-1 | ASSPIFALGDPSDTQY
TRBJ2-3 | TRBV5-4 | ASSSLVQTDTQY
TRBJ2-1 | TRBV10-1 | ASQGDSRSYNEQF
TRBJ1-4 | TRBV10-3 | AISEGGPSTNEKLF
TRBJ2-1 | TRBV30 | AWSVEANEQF
TRBJ1-3 | TRBV25-1 | ASRGRDPTNTIY
TRBJ2-7 | TRBV5-8 | ASSLPGQGLYEQY
TRBJ2-7 | TRBV19 | ASSIGGLGEQY
TRBJ2-5 | TRBV28 | ASKDSEWGQY
TRBJ2-1 | TRBV11-3 | ASSAGSSYNEQF
TRBJ1-4 | TRBV9 | ASSVQDRGAEKLF
TRBJ2-7 | TRBV27 | ASSFGAGYEQY
TRBJ2-1 | TRBV2 | AETLNGVGVGNEQF
TRBJ2-7 | TRBV28 | ASSFPVAGGHEQY
TRBJ1-1 | TRBV2 | ASIGLMNTEAF
TRBJ2-7 | TRBV18 | ASSPIGTGSHEQY
TRBJ2-7 | TRBV6-5 | ARGAHEQY
TRBJ2-7 | TRBV7-2 | ASSPLGGGAGEQY
TRBJ1-1 | TRBV7-3 | ASSLTKLLNTEAF
TRBJ2-2 | TRBV9 | ASSVAVGFTGELF
TRBJ2-7 | TRBV30 | AWSPRASGVGWQY
TRBJ2-2 | TRBV5-1 | ASSSQGSGTGELF